This paragraph reports one TCR beta chain. The antigen it recognizes is unknown. No clone much larger than this one lies a single base away; base qualities are absent. This specimen comes from a study of T cells after yellow fever vaccination (dated by TCRdb to between 2019 and 2020). Background on the whole study: Libraries from fractions with low cell numbers were prepared with the SMART-Seq v4 Ultra Low Input RNA kit. Blood samples were taken at several timepoints before and after primary and secondary immunization, and bulk PBMC replicates and cell subsets were isolated. Two healthy male donors, one aged 18 to 30 and one aged 30 to 40 years, were included in the cohort. To follow T-cell clones before and after both primary and booster YFV17D yellow fever vaccination, bulk TCR alpha and beta repertoires underwent longitudinal sequencing.

This specimen's treatment or condition label, per the study, means: live attenuated yellow fever vaccine strain. A standard Ficoll-Paque protocol was used to isolate PBMCs from peripheral blood. CD4 and CD8 T-cell fractions were isolated with Dynabeads CD4 and CD8 positive selection kits. TriZol was used to extract RNA from bulk PBMCs, CD4 and CD8 fractions, and dextramer-positive and dextramer-negative fractions. Broad study findings and their caveats: The secondary T-cell response was weaker than the primary response but faster, peaking on day 5 instead of day 15. A small share of clonotypes was detected in both CD4 and CD8 compartments, with the overlap likely arising from convergent recombination. Most clones expanded after primary vaccination were re-detected after the booster (approximately 96% of CD4 and about nine tenths of CD8), suggesting broad memory maintenance. Only a couple of donors were included in the study, so the extent to which the findings can be generalized is limited. Computational filtering was required because FACS-sorted repertoires could contain abundant contaminating clonotypes from the bulk population.

As encoded in the germline V gene, CDR1 is MGHRA while CDR2 is YSYEKL. The CDR3 spans 16 residues, from the cysteine through the phenylalanine. The entry retains the CDR3 DNA only, 48 bases that are in frame from base 1. The V end loses 0 bases and the J end loses 6 bases, and a stretch of 17 bases separates them. Instrument used: Illumina NovaSeq 6000. Synthesis of TCR cDNA relied on 5'RACE template switching, a step that introduced a universal primer site along with unique molecular identifiers. cDNA synthesis was primed from both the TCR alpha and TCR beta constant segments. Library amplification involved two PCR steps, and the second step added sample barcodes and sequencing adapters. Sequencing of libraries was performed on Illumina HiSeq 2500 (2x100 bp) or NovaSeq (2x150 bp). The study's own analysis went as follows. MIGEC was used to demultiplex reads and collapse the reads into UMI consensus sequences, and MiXCR was used for V(D)J alignment. Clonotypes responding to the vaccine were identified with edgeR on replicate PBMC samples, with the criteria of FDR below 0.01 and a log2 fold change above 5 up to day 15. Bulk clonotypes were assigned CD4 or CD8 identity according to which sequenced CD4 or CD8 repertoire held them at higher abundance. TCRdb reran the public reads through fastp at Q25 and MiXCR, keeping productive beta chains. Every distinct CDR3 protein forms one entry, paired with its most common genes and DNA. The V and J calls come from TCRdb's annotation, not from the publication. This sample holds about 130,000 distinct CDR3 sequences; approximately 8.4% were observed only once. Around 40% of the sample is in the top ten clones.

The sequence was obtained from a man aged 18 to 29 who received the YFV17D yellow fever vaccine. The chain was built from TRBV4-1 and TRBJ1-1, with TRBD1 tentatively as D gene (5 bases match). Sequencing was performed on CD8+ T cells sorted from PBMCs, taken on the day of the yellow fever booster vaccination. At the DNA level, the sequence is TGCGCCAGCAGCCAAGATCGTTGGGGTCAGGGCGCTGAAGCTTTCTTT. This gives the protein CASSQDRWGQGAEAFF.